The T cell receptor (beta chain) described here comes from a study of T cell responses to AZD1222 COVID-19 vaccine. Measured with immunoSEQ multiplex PCR; TCRdb has only the in-frame clones, and not every one. The sample includes more than 150,000 clones, about nine tenths seen only once; the top ten take 1.9%. Recipients boosted at about 4 weeks or about 12 weeks are pooled. Study results and caveats: Unmutated regions of variants are reportedly targeted by nearly half of spike-specific TCRs. Baseline testing showed seropositivity in only five or six AZD1222 recipients. The span of vaccine-associated CD4 TCRs extended across spike, with dominance at 160-218 and 743-854.

Note on this clone: Its antigen is as yet unknown.

J was trimmed by 1 base and V by 3 bases; bases with no gene match: 4. The CDR3 is made up of 15 amino acids. Germline CDR1 and CDR2: SGHTS and YDEGEE. The chain carries TRBV5-8 and TRBJ2-3; 8 bases line up with TRBD2. The receptor's source is an adult who received the AZD1222 COVID-19 vaccine. The material sequenced was peripheral blood, taken 28 days after the second AZD1222 dose. In nucleotides, the CDR3 is TGTGCCAGCAGCTACAATAGCGGGGGCACAGATACGCAGTATTTT. Translation gives CASSYNSGGTDTQYF. Variable domain in full (rest from reference TRBV5-8 and TRBJ2-3): EAGVTQSPTHLIKTRGQQATLRCSPISGHTSVYWYQQALGLGLQFLLWYDEGEERNRGNFPPRFSGRQFPNYSSELNVNALELEDSALYLCASSYNSGGTDTQYFGPGTRLTVL.